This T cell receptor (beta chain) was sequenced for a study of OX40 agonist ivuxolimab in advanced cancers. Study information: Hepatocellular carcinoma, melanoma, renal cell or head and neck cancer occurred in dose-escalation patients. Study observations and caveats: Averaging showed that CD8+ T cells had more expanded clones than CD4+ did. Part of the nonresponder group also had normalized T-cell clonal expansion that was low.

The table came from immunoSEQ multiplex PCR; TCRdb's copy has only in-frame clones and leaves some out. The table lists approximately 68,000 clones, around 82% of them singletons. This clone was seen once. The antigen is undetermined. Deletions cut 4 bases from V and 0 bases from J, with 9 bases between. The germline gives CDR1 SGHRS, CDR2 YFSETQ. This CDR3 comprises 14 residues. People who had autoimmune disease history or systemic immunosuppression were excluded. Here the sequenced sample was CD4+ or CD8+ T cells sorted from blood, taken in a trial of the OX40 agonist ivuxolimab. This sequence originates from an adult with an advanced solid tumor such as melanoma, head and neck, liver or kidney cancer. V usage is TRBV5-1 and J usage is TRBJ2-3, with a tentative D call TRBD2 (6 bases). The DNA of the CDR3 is TGCGCCAGCAGCCAGACTAGAAGCACAGATACGCAGTATTTT. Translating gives CASSQTRSTDTQYF.